This TCR beta chain was captured by sequencing in a study of T cells in Graves' hyperthyroidism and ophthalmopathy. Study-wide findings and caveats: With a median lead of around 5.9 months before onset, the model predicted ophthalmopathy.

Germline V gives CDR1 ENHRY, CDR2 SYGVKD. Germline trimming cut 11 bases from V and 3 bases from J; bases unmatched to any gene: 13. The CDR3 runs to 15 residues. Participants, patients aged 18 to 65, had newly diagnosed hyperthyroidism with a duration under 2 months. Uncontrolled infection, other autoimmune disease, pregnancy or lactation excluded patients. Amplification of TCR beta CDR3 regions was performed using RNA transcripts as template. TCR CDR3 underwent first-round RT-PCR with the HTBI primer set. TCRdb re-derived calls from the multiplex PCR reads in MiXCR, one entry per CDR3 protein. The table records about 290,000 distinct CDR3 sequences, around 13% of them present only once. As for this clonotype: Its matching antigen is unknown.

Sequencing was carried out using blood. This chain joins TRBV10-3 and TRBJ1-1; 9 bases align to TRBD1. The origin of this receptor is a middle-aged woman with Graves' hyperthyroidism. The CDR3 DNA is TGTGCCGCCCAGTCCCGGACAGGGGAGGACACTGAAGCTTTCTTT. It is translated as CAAQSRTGEDTEAFF.